The next 27 T cell receptor beta chains were all read from a single sample in a study of T cell repertoires and leukemia-associated antigens (dated by TCRdb to between 2019 and 2020). The library was generated by 5' RACE. For sequencing, an Illumina MiSeq was employed. TCRdb itself trimmed the public reads at Q25 with fastp, ran MiXCR and retained productive beta chains. One record per CDR3 amino acid sequence lists the most common genes and DNA. The sample records roughly 13,000 distinct CDR3 sequences, about 40% of which are singletons. The ten largest clones take up about 10% of the sample. These receptors have no identified antigens. The specimen sequenced was CD3+ T cells sorted from blood and cultured. These receptors were collected from a female donor in good health.

V usage is TRBV4-1 and J usage is TRBJ2-1, with D hard to call. The V and J ends lost 6 bases and 3 bases respectively, with 15 bases between them. The germline gives CDR1 MGHRA, CDR2 YSYEKL. The CDR3 covers 15 residues. CDR3 loop: CASRIWVRVYNEQFF. The CDR3 DNA is TGCGCCAGCAGGATCTGGGTTAGGGTCTACAATGAGCAGTTCTTC.

This clonotype ranks as medium-sized (0.01 to 0.1%). This chain joins TRBV12-3 or TRBV12-4 and TRBJ2-2; D unclear. CDR3 length equals 13 residues. Trimming removed 7 bases at V and 8 bases at J, with 14 bases between. Here the CDR3 reads CASTRAPPGELFF. The CDR3 DNA is TGTGCCAGCACCCGTGCCCCCCCGGGGGAGCTGTTTTTT.

Within the sample, this clonotype is medium-sized. This rearrangement joins TRBV29-1 to TRBJ2-3; D might be TRBD1 or TRBD2, each matching 5 bases. CDR3 length: 17 amino acids. The germline V and J ends were trimmed by 3 bases and 7 bases, with 26 bases remaining between them. Germline CDR1 and CDR2: SQVTM and ANQGSEA. The chain's CDR3 is CSVENRWGTTSSNTQYF. As DNA, the CDR3 is TGCAGCGTTGAGAATCGGTGGGGGACCACCTCTTCGAATACGCAGTATTTT.

By sample fraction, this clonotype is medium-sized. The chain has TRBV4-1 and TRBJ2-5, with a possible D match to TRBD2 (5 bases). The CDR3 extends over 17 amino acids. Germline V CDR1 and CDR2: MGHRA, YSYEKL. Trimming shortened V by 0 bases and J by 4 bases, and 18 bases separated the two germline ends. CDR3 protein: CASSQDTTPGEGETQYF. For the CDR3, the DNA is TGCGCCAGCAGCCAAGATACGACACCGGGTGAGGGAGAGACCCAGTACTTC.

There are many counts of this clonotype. The V and J genes are TRBV5-4 and TRBJ2-3, with 12 bases matching TRBD2. The germline CDR1 and CDR2 sequences are SGHNT and YYREEE (reference sequence). The CDR3 runs 17 residues. Germline trimming cut 0 bases from V and 4 bases from J; bases unmatched to any gene: 6. DNA for the CDR3: TGTGCCAGCAGCTTGGTGAGGACTAGCGGGGACGCAGATACGCAGTATTTT. Translated, it gives CASSLVRTSGDADTQYF.

The J gene is TRBJ2-7, the V gene TRBV29-1, with 11 positions matching TRBD1. CDR3 length equals 12 residues. The germline V gene has CDR1 SQVTM and CDR2 ANQGSEA. The trim removed 8 bases at V and 6 bases at J, leaving 6 bases unmatched. CDR3 nucleotide sequence: TGCAGCCTCGGGACAGGGGGACTCGAGCAGTACTTC. This sequence encodes CSLGTGGLEQYF.

The chain links TRBV20-1 to TRBJ2-3; TRBD2 agrees at 9 bases. The J segment lost 2 bases and the V segment lost 3 bases, leaving 12 bases of the junction unmatched. This CDR3 is 17 amino acids long. Germline V gene sequence: CDR1 DFQATT, CDR2 SNEGSKA (reference sequence). CDR3 sequence: CSARLLAGLPTTDTQYF. The CDR3 DNA sequence: TGCAGTGCTAGGTTACTAGCGGGCCTACCTACCACAGATACGCAGTATTTT.

Here the CDR3 reads CASTNSRDANTQYF. CDR3 nucleotides: TGCGCCAGCACCAACTCTAGGGACGCAAATACGCAGTATTTT. V is TRBV5-1 and J is TRBJ2-3; D is possibly TRBD1 or TRBD2 (5 bases each). The germline V gene encodes CDR1 SGHRS and CDR2 YFSETQ. CDR3 length: 14 amino acids. V gave up 6 bases and J gave up 7 bases, with 18 bases separating them. The whole variable domain, filled in from reference TRBV5-1 and TRBJ2-3, reads KAGVTQTPRYLIKTRGQQVTLSCSPISGHRSVSWYQQTPGQGLQFLFEYFSETQRNKGNFPGRFSGRQFSNSRSEMNVSTLELGDSALYLCASTNSRDANTQYFGPGTRLTVL.

The chain links TRBV12-3 or TRBV12-4 to TRBJ2-3; 9 bases are shared with TRBD2. The CDR3 contains 17 residues. V shed 4 bases, J shed 3 bases, and the junction held 11 bases outside the gene matches. The CDR3 region has the DNA TGTGCCAGCAGTTCTGGGGCTAGCGGGAAGACGACAGATACGCAGTATTTT. Translation gives CASSSGASGKTTDTQYF.

This clonotype was found many times. The chain uses TRBV20-1 and TRBJ2-1; TRBD2 agrees at 7 bases. Germline V CDR1 and CDR2: DFQATT, SNEGSKA (reference sequence). CDR3 length equals 19 residues. V was clipped by 3 bases and J by 0 bases; unmatched bases: 17. This chain's CDR3 is CSASDPRPSGYSSYNEQFF. The CDR3 DNA reads TGCAGTGCTAGCGACCCTAGGCCTAGCGGATATAGCTCCTACAATGAGCAGTTCTTC.

Ten or more counts support this clonotype. The V call is TRBV12-3 or TRBV12-4, the J call TRBJ2-1; the D is unclear. This CDR3 comprises 11 residues. Trimming took off 3 bases at V and 8 bases at J, with 5 bases between the two ends. As DNA, the CDR3 is TGTGCCAGCAGTTTGGGATATGAGCAGTTCTTC. This gives the protein CASSLGYEQFF.

This chain connects TRBV6-2 or TRBV6-3 to TRBJ2-3; 11 bases align to TRBD2. This CDR3 comprises 15 residues. V dropped 4 bases and J dropped 4; count of bases not matched to a gene: 4. The germline gives CDR1 MNHEY, CDR2 SVGEGT. The CDR3 loop reads CASSFRLAGSDTQYF. Here the CDR3 DNA reads TGTGCCAGCAGTTTCCGACTAGCGGGGTCAGATACGCAGTATTTT.

This clonotype is labeled as medium-sized. J is TRBJ2-1 and V is TRBV29-1; D is possibly TRBD2 (5 bases). This CDR3 has 13 residues. Deletions cut 2 bases from V and 8 bases from J, with 13 bases between. Germline CDR1 is SQVTM and CDR2 is ANQGSEA. The CDR3 coding sequence is TGCAGCGTTGAATCCGGGATTTTGGATGAGCAGTTCTTC. As protein: CSVESGILDEQFF.

V is TRBV2 and J is TRBJ2-7; D not resolved. V was pared by 4 bases and J by 3 bases, with 10 bases between. The CDR3 has 13 residues. Germline V gives CDR1 SNHLY, CDR2 FYNNEI. The CDR3, as DNA: TGTGCCAGCAGTGTCTTACTGATCTACGAGCAGTACTTC. Protein sequence: CASSVLLIYEQYF.

This clonotype has at least ten counts. A much bigger clone sits one base away, suggesting this may be a read error. J is TRBJ2-7 and V is TRBV4-2, with TRBD2 matching 10 bases. The CDR3 length is 14 residues. CDR1 LGHNA and CDR2 YNFKEQ come from the germline V gene. The CDR3 region has the DNA TGTGTCAGCAGCCGTACTAGCGGGAAGGACGAGCAGTACTTC. Translated, it gives CVSSRTSGKDEQYF.

By its share, this clonotype is medium-sized. The CDR3 DNA reads as TGCAGCGCCAGGACAGGGATTGAGGCCGGGGAGCTGTTTTTT. Protein product: CSARTGIEAGELFF. V is TRBV29-1 and J is TRBJ2-2; 8 bases are shared with TRBD1. The trim removed 7 bases at V and 6 bases at J, leaving 10 bases unmatched. Germline V lookup: CDR1 SQVTM, CDR2 ANQGSEA. There are 14 residues in the CDR3.

This clonotype was found many times. The rearrangement links TRBV7-6 to TRBJ2-7, with D maybe TRBD2 (6 bases). CDR3 size: 15 residues. Germline lookup yields CDR1 SGHVS and CDR2 FNYEAQ. V was clipped by 1 base and J by 2 bases, with 12 bases between them. This chain's CDR3 is CASSLVGSAPYEQYF. The CDR3 DNA sequence: TGTGCCAGCAGCTTAGTCGGGAGCGCCCCCTACGAGCAGTACTTC.

On this clonotype: No conserved phenylalanine or tryptophan ends this CDR3, so it is likely a read error. Because the CDR3's place on the DNA is in doubt, the DNA is left out and the CDR3 is given as listed by TCRdb. The J gene is TRBJ2-3, the V gene TRBV29-1; the table gives TRBD1 as D, unverified against the DNA. Germline V CDR1 and CDR2: SQVTM, ANQGSEA. The CDR3 comprises 11 residues, both ends counted. Here the CDR3 reads CSVGDGSILAP.

The sample holds many counts of this clonotype. The chain employs TRBV7-9 and TRBJ2-7; D tentatively reads TRBD1 or TRBD2 (5 bases each). Trimming left V 5 bases short and J 3 bases short, with 26 bases between. The CDR3 has 18 amino acids. Germline-derived CDR1 and CDR2 are SEHNR and FQNEAQ (reference sequence). CDR3 sequence reads: CASSPTGRTNLGRYEQYF. In DNA, the CDR3 is TGTGCCAGCAGCCCCACGGGACGGACCAACCTGGGGCGCTACGAGCAGTACTTC.

By share, this clonotype ranks as medium-sized. The rearrangement joins TRBV7-8 to TRBJ2-7, with a tentative D call TRBD1 (6 bases). Germline V gene sequence: CDR1 SGHVS, CDR2 FQNEAQ. Trimming shortened V by 7 bases and J by 3 bases, and 16 bases separated the two germline ends. This CDR3 is 14 amino acids long. The CDR3 spells CASKARGSGYEQYF. DNA of the CDR3: TGTGCCAGCAAGGCCAGGGGATCCGGCTACGAGCAGTACTTC.

By sample fraction, this clonotype is medium-sized. The chain links TRBV7-8 to TRBJ1-1, with 7 bases that match TRBD1. This CDR3 has 14 residues. The germline V gene has CDR1 SGHVS and CDR2 FQNEAQ. V trimming: 6 bases; J trimming: 0 bases; junction bases outside the gene matches: 4. The CDR3 DNA is TGTGCCAGCAGACCGACAGGGATGAACACTGAAGCTTTCTTT. Protein product: CASRPTGMNTEAFF.

This clonotype qualifies as medium-sized. The chain employs TRBV29-1 and TRBJ2-7; no clear D. Trimming shortened V by 6 bases and J by 7 bases, and 13 bases separated the two germline ends. CDR3 size: 11 residues. CDR1 and CDR2 from the germline V gene are SQVTM and ANQGSEA. The CDR3, as DNA: TGCAGCGTCCATTATCGTAAGGAGCAGTACTTC. Amino acids: CSVHYRKEQYF.

The J gene is TRBJ2-1, the V gene TRBV4-2, with 9 bases lining up with TRBD2. The trim removed 4 bases at V and 6 bases at J, leaving 4 bases unmatched. Germline assignment: CDR1 LGHNA and CDR2 YNFKEQ. CDR3 length: 14 amino acids. CDR3 coding DNA: TGTGCCAGCAGCCCATCGGGACTAGCCAATGAGCAGTTCTTC. Translation gives CASSPSGLANEQFF.

This chain joins TRBV9 and TRBJ2-3, with 8 bases lining up with TRBD2. The CDR3 contains 16 residues. CDR1 SGDLS and CDR2 YYNGEE come from the germline V gene. The trim removed 2 bases at V and 2 bases at J, leaving 7 bases unmatched. In DNA form, the CDR3 reads TGTGCCAGCAGCGTGGGAGCGGGAGCGAACACAGATACGCAGTATTTT. This encodes CASSVGAGANTDTQYF. Drawing the rest from reference TRBV9 and TRBJ2-3, the complete variable domain is DSGVTQTPKHLITATGQRVTLRCSPRSGDLSVYWYQQSLDQGLQFLIQYYNGEERAKGNILERFSAQQFPDLHSELNLSSLELGDSALYFCASSVGAGANTDTQYFGPGTRLTVL.

This clonotype was recorded many times. The chain carries TRBV27 and TRBJ2-7; D might be TRBD2 (6 bases). In germline, CDR1 is MNHEY, CDR2 SMNVEV (reference sequence). V lost 6 bases to trimming and J lost 4 bases, with 16 bases between them. This CDR3 is 14 amino acids long. The CDR3 spells CASRTVMAGYEQYF. The CDR3 nucleotides are TGTGCCAGCAGGACCGTGATGGCGGGGTACGAGCAGTACTTC.

In its sample, this clonotype is medium-sized (0.01 to 0.1%). This chain connects TRBV20-1 to TRBJ2-7; D might be TRBD1 or TRBD2, each matching 5 bases. Germline CDR1 DFQATT, CDR2 SNEGSKA (reference sequence). CDR3 size: 12 residues. V lost 3 bases and J 0 bases, leaving 6 bases between the germline ends. The DNA of the CDR3 is TGCAGTGCTAGGGGGGACTCCTACGAGCAGTACTTC. It translates to CSARGDSYEQYF.

This clonotype was seen a few times. This chain links TRBV5-1 with TRBJ1-1, with D unresolved. This CDR3 region has 14 residues. V lost 0 bases, J lost 1 base, and 7 bases lay in between. Germline V lookup: CDR1 SGHRS, CDR2 YFSETQ. In nucleotides, the CDR3 is TGCGCCAGCAGCTTGGACACCGGGAACACTGAAGCTTTCTTT. It is translated as CASSLDTGNTEAFF.